These T cell receptor beta chains were read from a single sample in a study of blood T cell repertoires in COVID-19. The data were produced by immunoSEQ multiplex PCR, yet TCRdb's version contains in-frame clones alone and is incomplete. The sample holds around 180,000 clones, 65% to 90% seen once. The sample consisted of peripheral blood. These receptors were taken from a human donor in a cohort sampled during active COVID-19. Each CDR3 is given with its conserved first and last residue. The order of the fields is J gene, clone size, V gene, D gene, CDR3 DNA, CDR3 protein. A D gene is named only where the DNA matches it firmly. Only some rows state a clone size, as once, few, many or a class for expanded clones.

j_call: TRBJ1-6
clone_size: once
v_call: TRBV25-1
d_call: -
cdr3_nt: TGTGCCAGCAGTGTGGCGACTAGCTCCTATAATTCACCCCTCCACTTT
cdr3_aa: CASSVATSSYNSPLHF

j_call: TRBJ1-5
clone_size: few
v_call: TRBV19
d_call: TRBD1
cdr3_nt: TGTGCCAGTAGTCAGACAGGGTGGTATCAGCCCCAGCATTTT
cdr3_aa: CASSQTGWYQPQHF

j_call: TRBJ2-7
clone_size: once
v_call: TRBV28
d_call: TRBD2
cdr3_nt: TGTGCCAGCAGTTGGCTCTTCCCCGGGACTAGCGAGCAGTCACAGTACTTC
cdr3_aa: CASSWLFPGTSEQSQYF

j_call: TRBJ2-2
clone_size: few
v_call: TRBV5-4
d_call: TRBD1
cdr3_nt: TGTGCCAGCAGCTTTGGCGGACAGGGGACCGGGGAGCTGTTTTTT
cdr3_aa: CASSFGGQGTGELFF

j_call: TRBJ1-2
clone_size: -
v_call: TRBV28
d_call: -
cdr3_nt: TGTGCCACAAAACTGGGGACTCAATATGGCTACACCTTC
cdr3_aa: CATKLGTQYGYTF

j_call: TRBJ2-5
clone_size: -
v_call: TRBV28
d_call: TRBD2
cdr3_nt: TGTGCCAGCAGTCCCCCAAGAGCGGGAGGGCGAGAGACCCAGTACTTC
cdr3_aa: CASSPPRAGGRETQYF

j_call: TRBJ2-7
clone_size: -
v_call: TRBV19
d_call: -
cdr3_nt: TGTGCCAGTAGTACCCGGGACACCTCCTACGAGCAGTACTTC
cdr3_aa: CASSTRDTSYEQYF

j_call: TRBJ2-5
clone_size: -
v_call: TRBV11-2
d_call: -
cdr3_nt: TGTGCCAGCCTAAGGGGGGAGACCCAGTACTTC
cdr3_aa: CASLRGETQYF

j_call: TRBJ1-2
clone_size: -
v_call: TRBV24-1
d_call: -
cdr3_nt: TGTGCCACCAGTGGGGGGGGGAGGTATGGCTACACCTTC
cdr3_aa: CATSGGGRYGYTF

j_call: TRBJ1-1
clone_size: -
v_call: TRBV6-5
d_call: TRBD1
cdr3_nt: TGTGCCAGCAGAAACAGGGGGCGGGACGAAGCTTTCTTT
cdr3_aa: CASRNRGRDEAFF

j_call: TRBJ2-7
clone_size: -
v_call: TRBV7-2
d_call: -
cdr3_nt: TGTGCCAGCAGCTCGGGGAACGCCCCCGAGCAGTACTTC
cdr3_aa: CASSSGNAPEQYF

j_call: TRBJ1-4
clone_size: -
v_call: TRBV6-5
d_call: -
cdr3_nt: TGTGCCAGCAGTTCTCAACTAGAGTGGGAAAAACTGTTTTTT
cdr3_aa: CASSSQLEWEKLFF

j_call: TRBJ2-5
clone_size: -
v_call: TRBV3-1/TRBV3-2
d_call: TRBD2
cdr3_nt: TGTGCCAGCAGCCCCGAAGGGGGACTAGCGGGAGCAGAGACCCAGTACTTC
cdr3_aa: CASSPEGGLAGAETQYF

j_call: TRBJ1-2
clone_size: -
v_call: TRBV7-2
d_call: TRBD1
cdr3_nt: TGTGCCAGCAGCTTACAGGACAGGGCGTATGGCTACACCTTC
cdr3_aa: CASSLQDRAYGYTF

j_call: TRBJ2-4
clone_size: -
v_call: TRBV7-2
d_call: -
cdr3_nt: TGTGCCAGCAGCTTAACGAGGGGGGCCAAAAACATTCAGTACTTC
cdr3_aa: CASSLTRGAKNIQYF

j_call: TRBJ1-2
clone_size: -
v_call: TRBV5-4
d_call: -
cdr3_nt: TGTGCCAGCAGCTCGGACAGCATCTATGGCTACACCTTC
cdr3_aa: CASSSDSIYGYTF

j_call: TRBJ1-4
clone_size: -
v_call: TRBV18
d_call: TRBD1
cdr3_nt: TGTGCCAGCTCGCGGGGGGACAGTGAAAAACTGTTTTTT
cdr3_aa: CASSRGDSEKLFF

j_call: TRBJ2-7
clone_size: -
v_call: TRBV15
d_call: TRBD1
cdr3_nt: TGTGCCACCAGCCCCCGACAGGGAATGGATTACGAGCAGTACTTC
cdr3_aa: CATSPRQGMDYEQYF

j_call: TRBJ1-5
clone_size: -
v_call: TRBV11-2
d_call: -
cdr3_nt: TGTGCCAGCAGCCGATTGTCGGGTCAGCCCCAGCATTTT
cdr3_aa: CASSRLSGQPQHF

j_call: TRBJ2-7
clone_size: -
v_call: TRBV7-9
d_call: TRBD1
cdr3_nt: TGTGCCAGCAGCACCGGGACAGGGGAGCAGTACTTC
cdr3_aa: CASSTGTGEQYF

j_call: TRBJ2-2
clone_size: -
v_call: TRBV28
d_call: TRBD1
cdr3_nt: TGTGCCAGCAGAAAACAGGGGGCCGGGGAGCTGTTTTTT
cdr3_aa: CASRKQGAGELFF

j_call: TRBJ2-3
clone_size: -
v_call: TRBV5-1
d_call: TRBD2
cdr3_nt: TGCGCCAGCAGCTTCCGTAGCGGGAGCACAGATACGCAGTATTTT
cdr3_aa: CASSFRSGSTDTQYF

j_call: TRBJ2-7
clone_size: -
v_call: TRBV5-8
d_call: -
cdr3_nt: TGTGCCAGCAGCTTGAACAGGGTCTACGAGCAGTACTTC
cdr3_aa: CASSLNRVYEQYF

j_call: TRBJ1-6
clone_size: -
v_call: TRBV19
d_call: TRBD1
cdr3_nt: TGTGCCAGTAGTGGCAGGGGGTATAATTCACCCCTCCACTTT
cdr3_aa: CASSGRGYNSPLHF

j_call: TRBJ2-6
clone_size: once
v_call: TRBV10-3
d_call: TRBD2
cdr3_nt: TGTGCCATCAGCATTAAGCGGGGTTCTGGGGCCAACGTCCTGACTTTC
cdr3_aa: CAISIKRGSGANVLTF

j_call: TRBJ2-7
clone_size: -
v_call: TRBV28
d_call: TRBD2
cdr3_nt: TGTGCCAGCAGTTTAGCGGGAGCGAGTTACGAGCAGTACTTC
cdr3_aa: CASSLAGASYEQYF

j_call: TRBJ2-2
clone_size: -
v_call: TRBV7-2
d_call: -
cdr3_nt: TGTGCCACTCCGGCTCGGGGGAACACCGGGGAGCTGTTTTTT
cdr3_aa: CATPARGNTGELFF

j_call: TRBJ2-7
clone_size: -
v_call: TRBV14
d_call: -
cdr3_nt: TGTGCCAGCAGCCACGGGGGCGAGCAGTACTTC
cdr3_aa: CASSHGGEQYF

j_call: TRBJ2-6
clone_size: -
v_call: TRBV6-1
d_call: TRBD1
cdr3_nt: TGTGCCAGCAGTGAACGCGACAGGGTCTCTGGGGCCAACGTCCTGACTTTC
cdr3_aa: CASSERDRVSGANVLTF

j_call: TRBJ2-1
clone_size: -
v_call: TRBV7-2
d_call: TRBD1
cdr3_nt: TGTGCCAGCAGCCCCTCGGGACAGGGGGTCTACAATGAGCAGTTCTTC
cdr3_aa: CASSPSGQGVYNEQFF

j_call: TRBJ2-2
clone_size: -
v_call: TRBV13
d_call: TRBD2
cdr3_nt: TGTGCCAGCAGCGGGACTAGCGGGATTGGAGACACCGGGGAGCTGTTTTTT
cdr3_aa: CASSGTSGIGDTGELFF

j_call: TRBJ2-5
clone_size: -
v_call: TRBV15
d_call: -
cdr3_nt: TGTGCCACCAGAAGAGGGGCAGATCAAGAGACCCAGTACTTC
cdr3_aa: CATRRGADQETQYF

j_call: TRBJ2-7
clone_size: once
v_call: TRBV20-1
d_call: TRBD2
cdr3_nt: TGCAGTGCTAGTGGTCTAGCGGGAGTGAAGCAGTACTTC
cdr3_aa: CSASGLAGVKQYF

j_call: TRBJ2-5
clone_size: -
v_call: TRBV9
d_call: -
cdr3_nt: TGTGCCAGCAGCGCCTCGATCGGGGGAGGTGGGGAGACCCAGTACTTC
cdr3_aa: CASSASIGGGGETQYF

j_call: TRBJ2-7
clone_size: -
v_call: TRBV24-1
d_call: -
cdr3_nt: TGTGCCACCAGTGAGGGGCCCTACGAGCAGTACTTC
cdr3_aa: CATSEGPYEQYF

j_call: TRBJ2-7
clone_size: -
v_call: TRBV14
d_call: -
cdr3_nt: TGTGCCAGCAGCCAAGGTAAGGACAGTTCCTACGAGCAGTACTTC
cdr3_aa: CASSQGKDSSYEQYF

j_call: TRBJ1-2
clone_size: -
v_call: TRBV12-5
d_call: -
cdr3_nt: TGTGCTAGTGGCTCAGGGGAATTGGGCTATGGCTACACCTTC
cdr3_aa: CASGSGELGYGYTF

j_call: TRBJ1-1
clone_size: -
v_call: TRBV6-2/TRBV6-3
d_call: TRBD1
cdr3_nt: TGTGCCAGCAGTTACTCGAGGGACAGGCCCCTCAAGGCGTATGAAGCTTTCTTT
cdr3_aa: CASSYSRDRPLKAYEAFF

j_call: TRBJ2-2
clone_size: -
v_call: TRBV9
d_call: -
cdr3_nt: TGTGCCAGCAGTCTCCGGGGAGGTCACACCGGGGAGCTGTTTTTT
cdr3_aa: CASSLRGGHTGELFF

j_call: TRBJ1-5
clone_size: -
v_call: TRBV19
d_call: -
cdr3_nt: TGTGCCACAGAGACAGTGGGAGGTCAGCCCCAGCATTTT
cdr3_aa: CATETVGGQPQHF

j_call: TRBJ1-6
clone_size: -
v_call: TRBV5-1
d_call: TRBD1
cdr3_nt: TGCGCCAGCAGCATCGAGACAGGGCGGAATTCACCCCTCCACTTT
cdr3_aa: CASSIETGRNSPLHF